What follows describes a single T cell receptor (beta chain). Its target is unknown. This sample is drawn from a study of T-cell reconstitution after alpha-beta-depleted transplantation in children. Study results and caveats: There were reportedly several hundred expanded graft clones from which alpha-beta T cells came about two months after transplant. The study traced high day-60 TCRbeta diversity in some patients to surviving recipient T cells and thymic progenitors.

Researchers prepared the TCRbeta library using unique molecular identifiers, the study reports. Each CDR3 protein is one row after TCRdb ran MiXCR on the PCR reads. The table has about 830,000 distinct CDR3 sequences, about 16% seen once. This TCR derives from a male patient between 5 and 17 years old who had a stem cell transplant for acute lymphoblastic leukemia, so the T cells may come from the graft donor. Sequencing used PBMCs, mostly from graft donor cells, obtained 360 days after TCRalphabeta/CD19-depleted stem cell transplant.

The CDR3 loop reads CAWSRDRGPLQETQYF. The CDR3 nucleotides read TGTGCCTGGAGTCGGGACAGGGGGCCCCTTCAAGAGACCCAGTACTTC. The chain has TRBV30 and TRBJ2-5; TRBD1 aligns across 12 bases. The junction had 6 bases not matched to a gene; V was cut back by 2 bases and J by 2 bases. The CDR3 has 16 residues. From germline, CDR1 is GTSNPN and CDR2 SVGIG (reference sequence).